This T cell receptor (beta chain) was recorded in a study of neoadjuvant anti-PD-1 for oral cavity cancer. The wider study: Most patients had three to four biweekly doses of 3 mg/kg nivolumab before resection. Non-progressing patients received a fourth nivolumab dose near day 43, then surgery on days 50-56. General study points: Higher pretreatment blood Treg/Th17 ratios correlated with higher pretreatment blood and lower post-treatment tumor TCRbeta clonality.

Time point denoted: after neoadjuvant nivolumab, at surgical resection. Regarding this clone: No antigen is known for it.

The V gene's germline CDR1 is SGHRS and CDR2 YFSETQ. The length of the CDR3 is 14 residues. V was clipped by 4 bases and J by 3 bases, with 14 bases between them. Survey sequencing of tumors mostly used 4 to 5 ug DNA, two replicates. Assay: immunoSEQ multiplex PCR; the TCRdb copy retains only in-frame clones and omits some. This sample has approximately 15,000 clones; 40% occur once, and the top ten carry approximately 43%. V is TRBV5-1 and J is TRBJ2-7; tentatively, D is TRBD1 (5 bases). The sequences come from tumor tissue, collected after nivolumab (anti-PD-1) treatment. This receptor was obtained from a person aged 35-79 years with oral cavity squamous cell carcinoma. Here the CDR3 DNA reads TGCGCCAGCAGCCAGTATAGACAGAACTACGAGCAGTACTTC. Translating gives CASSQYRQNYEQYF. Full variable domain (missing parts from reference TRBV5-1 and TRBJ2-7): KAGVTQTPRYLIKTRGQQVTLSCSPISGHRSVSWYQQTPGQGLQFLFEYFSETQRNKGNFPGRFSGRQFSNSRSEMNVSTLELGDSALYLCASSQYRQNYEQYFGPGTRLTVT.